This is a list of T cell receptor beta chains from one sample in a study of blood T cell repertoires in COVID-19. Generated by immunoSEQ multiplex PCR, the TCRdb table keeps only in-frame clones and is missing some. This repertoire shows 200,000 to 250,000 clones, 75% to 90% found once; its top ten account for 9.2%. Sequencing was carried out using PBMCs or T cells enriched from blood (not recorded which). These receptor sequences come from a middle-aged man who had recovered from COVID-19. The CDR3 runs from the conserved cysteine through the conserved F or W. Fields, in order: clone size, V gene, D gene, J gene, CDR3 length, CDR3 DNA, CDR3 protein. D genes are given only for firm matches. Size values are once, few and many counts, or a class for expanded clones, and some rows have none.

-	TRBV19	-	TRBJ1-5	14	TGTGCCAGTAGTATATTTGAGGGTAGACAGCCCCAGCATTTT	CASSIFEGRQPQHF
-	TRBV6-5	-	TRBJ1-5	13	TGTGCCAGCAGTTACCAGGGGACTCAGCCCCAGCATTTT	CASSYQGTQPQHF
-	TRBV24-1	-	TRBJ1-5	12	TGTGCCACCAGTGCATCCAATCAGCCCCAGCATTTT	CATSASNQPQHF
-	TRBV3-1/TRBV3-2	-	TRBJ2-7	13	TGTGCCAGCAGCCAGATGGGGGGCTACGAGCAGTACTTC	CASSQMGGYEQYF
-	TRBV5-1	TRBD1	TRBJ2-1	14	TGCGCCAGCAGCAGGGACAGGGGTGACAATGAGCAGTTCTTC	CASSRDRGDNEQFF
-	TRBV6-5	TRBD2	TRBJ2-5	14	TGTGCCAGCAGTAAACTAGCGGGGGAGGAGACCCAGTACTTC	CASSKLAGEETQYF
-	TRBV7-9	-	TRBJ1-1	12	TGTGCCAGCAGCTTTTCGGGCACTGAAGCTTTCTTT	CASSFSGTEAFF
-	TRBV2	-	TRBJ1-2	14	TGTGCCAGCAGTGTGTACTCCAGGTCGGATGGCTACACCTTC	CASSVYSRSDGYTF
-	TRBV5-1	TRBD1	TRBJ1-2	14	TGCGCCAGCAGCTTGGGGGACAGGGACTATGGCTACACCTTC	CASSLGDRDYGYTF
few	TRBV15	-	TRBJ2-5	14	TGTGCCACCAGCAGAGATCCAGCCGGGGAGACCCAGTACTTC	CATSRDPAGETQYF
once	TRBV9	TRBD2	TRBJ2-3	13	TGTGCCAGCACCGATGGGAGGGAAGATACGCAGTATTTT	CASTDGREDTQYF
-	TRBV7-8	TRBD2	TRBJ2-1	16	TGTGCCAGCAGCCCTCAGGGAGGGACTATCTACAATGAGCAGTTCTTC	CASSPQGGTIYNEQFF
-	TRBV5-1	TRBD1	TRBJ1-2	14	TGCGCCAGCAGCCTTCAGGGGGCTAACTATGGCTACACCTTC	CASSLQGANYGYTF
once	TRBV2	-	TRBJ1-5	15	TGTGCCAGCAGCTTCGAGACAGGCAGCGGTCAGCCCCAGCATTTT	CASSFETGSGQPQHF
-	TRBV5-1	TRBD1	TRBJ1-1	14	TGCGCCAGCAGCACGGGACAGAGCTCCGGTGAAGCTTTCTTT	CASSTGQSSGEAFF
once	TRBV3-1/TRBV3-2	TRBD1	TRBJ1-2	17	TGTGCCAGCAGCCTAATAGGGAGAGGGGGCGGTAACTATGGCTACACCTTC	CASSLIGRGGGNYGYTF
-	TRBV4-1	TRBD2	TRBJ2-7	14	TGCGCCAGCAGCCACGGACTAGCCCTCTACGAGCAGTACTTC	CASSHGLALYEQYF
few	TRBV6-5	TRBD1	TRBJ1-2	13	TGTGCCAGCAGTCAGGGGGCGGACTATGGCTACACCTTC	CASSQGADYGYTF
-	TRBV18	TRBD1	TRBJ1-1	17	TGTGCCAGCTCACCACCAAGGGGGCTGGAGGGTAACACTGAAGCTTTCTTT	CASSPPRGLEGNTEAFF